This is a list of T cell receptor beta chains from one sample in a study of cytomegalovirus exposure and HLA in healthy donors. The table came from immunoSEQ multiplex PCR; TCRdb's copy has only in-frame clones and leaves some out. This repertoire shows more than 100,000 clones, approximately 90% found once; its top ten account for about 6.9%. What was sequenced was PBMCs. The receptors stem from a young woman in good health and CMV-seropositive. Each CDR3 is given without its conserved first and last residue.

J gene | V gene | CDR3 protein
TRBJ2-3 | TRBV19 | ASSTGLAGGGDTQY
TRBJ2-7 | TRBV6-5 | ASSYSGQGGYEQY
TRBJ2-5 | TRBV25-1 | ASKSWADGETQY
TRBJ1-5 | TRBV19 | ASSISGNQPQH
TRBJ2-3 | TRBV25-1 | ASSESTSPAAGDTQY
TRBJ1-4 | TRBV19 | ASSTGISNEKLF
TRBJ1-1 | TRBV15 | ATSTHIVPSGTGLPEAF
TRBJ1-1 | TRBV2 | ASSESLRDTEAF
TRBJ1-2 | TRBV10-3 | APGCRAGYT
TRBJ2-5 | TRBV27 | ASTPLAGVETQY
TRBJ2-1 | TRBV19 | ASSSGLLTYNEQF